Given below is one T cell receptor beta chain in context. Its antigen is as yet unknown. Repertoires were generated with immunoSEQ multiplex PCR, while TCRdb's copy carries only in-frame clones and drops some. The sample lists 60,000 or so clones; around 83% were seen once. Unstimulated Tregs (CD4+CD25+CD127-) and CD4+CD25- non-Tregs were sorted from PBMCs. This sample was taken from a study of Tregs in tolerant kidney transplant recipients. Study-wide results and caveats: Validation in larger populations is needed because few patients were studied. Biological reproducibility was not directly addressed in this study.

The CDR3 length is 16 residues. V lost 0 bases to trimming and J lost 1 base, with 10 bases between them. Germline CDR1 reads MNHEY; CDR2 reads SVGAGI. J is TRBJ2-1 and V is TRBV6-5; perhaps TRBD2 as D (6 bases). The TCR originated in a human donor in good health. Sequenced sample: CD4+ T cells from blood. CDR3 DNA: TGTGCCAGCAGTTACTCGAGGCTAGCGTCCTACAATGAGCAGTTCTTC. Residues: CASSYSRLASYNEQFF.